The 15 T cell receptor beta chains in this list originate from one sample, sequenced in a study of T-cell reconstitution after alpha-beta-depleted transplantation in children (dated by TCRdb to the mid-2010s). The treatment or condition label corresponds to: allogeneic hematopoietic cell transplantation with graft depleted of TCRalphabeta T cells and CD19 B cells. Preparation of the library involved PCR. The sample was run on an Illumina HiSeq 2500. To normalize quantification of the TCRbeta repertoire, the TCR libraries were built with molecular barcoding that relied on unique molecular identifiers. The public reads were reanalyzed by TCRdb: fastp trimming at Q25, MiXCR alignment, in-frame beta chains only. Each CDR3 protein appears once, grouped with its most common genes and DNA. The sample records just over 950,000 distinct CDR3 sequences, around 30% of which are singletons. The ten largest clones take up 25% to 35% of the sample.

The sample was PBMCs, mostly from graft donor cells, taken 360 days after TCRalphabeta/CD19-depleted stem cell transplant. These receptors were obtained from a boy younger than two who had a stem cell transplant for SCID, so the T cells may come from the graft donor.

This clonotype has only a few counts. V gene TRBV5-1 combines with J gene TRBJ1-1; D is unresolved. V lost 1 base and J 4 bases, leaving 14 bases between the germline ends. The CDR3 has 15 residues. The germline V gene has CDR1 SGHRS and CDR2 YFSETQ. CDR3 protein: CASSLLEGWGTEAFF. The DNA for the CDR3 is TGCGCCAGCAGCTTGTTGGAGGGTTGGGGCACTGAAGCTTTCTTT.

This clonotype has a handful of counts. The chain is built from TRBV18 and TRBJ2-7; the D gene is possibly TRBD1 (6 bases). The CDR3 is 16 residues long. Per germline, CDR1 KGHSH and CDR2 LQKENI. Trimming removed 2 bases at V and 0 bases at J, with 14 bases between. The CDR3 is CASSPTGIRGSYEQYF. DNA for the CDR3: TGTGCCAGCTCACCAACAGGGATTCGCGGCTCCTACGAGCAGTACTTC.

The genes are TRBV29-1 and TRBJ2-7, with a weak D call TRBD2 (5 bases). V was cut by 3 bases and J by 2 bases, with 8 bases left in between. CDR1 is SQVTM, CDR2 ANQGSEA, per germline. The CDR3 length is 12 residues. CDR3 region: CSVERTPYEQYF. CDR3 DNA sequence: TGCAGCGTTGAGAGGACTCCCTACGAGCAGTACTTC.

This clonotype has just a few counts. CDR3 coding DNA: TGTGCCAGCAGTTTAGGGGGGACAGCCAAATACGAGCAGTACTTC. Encoded protein: CASSLGGTAKYEQYF. This rearrangement joins TRBV12-3 or TRBV12-4 to TRBJ2-7; the match to TRBD1 covers 7 bases. This CDR3 has 15 amino acids. Trimming cost V 1 base and J 4 bases; bases outside gene matches: 7.

The rearrangement joins TRBV5-1 to TRBJ2-3; 7 bases fit TRBD1. J gave up 1 base and V 6 bases, and 5 bases lay outside the gene matches. This CDR3 contains 14 residues. In germline, CDR1 is SGHRS, CDR2 YFSETQ. The CDR3 is CASTPGQGTDTQYF. CDR3 bases: TGCGCCAGCACGCCCGGACAGGGCACAGATACGCAGTATTTT.

The V gene is TRBV6-5, the J gene TRBJ1-5, with D unclear. Germline CDR1 reads MNHEY; CDR2 reads SVGAGI. Trimming took off 4 bases at V and 0 bases at J, with 13 bases between the two ends. This CDR3 is 16 amino acids long. The CDR3 here is CASSSLQIFSNQPQHF. The DNA of the CDR3 is TGTGCCAGCAGTTCGCTACAGATTTTTAGCAATCAGCCCCAGCATTTT.

The CDR3 DNA reads TGTGCCAGCAGACTCCGGGACGGAGCCGCCTACGAGCAGTACTTC. Translation: CASRLRDGAAYEQYF. The chain links TRBV12-3 or TRBV12-4 to TRBJ2-7, with D tentatively TRBD1 or TRBD2 (5 bases each). CDR3 length: 15 residues. V lost 6 bases to trimming and J lost 2 bases, with 17 bases between them.

This rearrangement joins TRBV29-1 to TRBJ1-1; no firm D call. This CDR3 contains 13 residues. Trimming removed 4 bases from V and 3 bases from J, with 12 bases in between. Germline assignment: CDR1 SQVTM and CDR2 ANQGSEA. As DNA, the CDR3 is TGCAGCGTTGCAGGTGGATCGTACACTGAAGCTTTCTTT. Protein product: CSVAGGSYTEAFF. The entire variable domain, with the rest obtained from reference TRBV29-1 and TRBJ1-1, is as follows: SAVISQKPSRDICQRGTSLTIQCQVDSQVTMMFWYRQQPGQSLTLIATANQGSEATYESGFVIDKFPISRPNLTFSTLTVSNMSPEDSSIYLCSVAGGSYTEAFFGQGTRLTVV.

The chain carries TRBV11-2 and TRBJ2-7; 7 nucleotides line up with TRBD1. CDR3 size: 18 residues. Germline V gene sequence: CDR1 SGHAT, CDR2 FQNNGV. With V trimmed by 7 bases and J by 3 bases, 21 bases remained unmatched. This CDR3 reads CASTRLSIQGMLSYEQYF. The CDR3 DNA sequence: TGTGCCAGCACCCGACTATCAATACAGGGGATGTTAAGCTACGAGCAGTACTTC. The full variable domain, with the rest looked up from reference TRBV11-2 and TRBJ2-7, is EAGVAQSPRYKIIEKRQSVAFWCNPISGHATLYWYQQILGQGPKLLIQFQNNGVVDDSQLPKDRFSAERLKGVDSTLKIQPAKLEDSAVYLCASTRLSIQGMLSYEQYFGPGTRLTVT.

This rearrangement joins TRBV10-1 to TRBJ2-2, with D unresolved. V shed 0 bases and J shed 4 bases, with 9 bases lying between them. Germline assignment: CDR1 WNHNN and CDR2 SYGVQD (reference sequence). The CDR3 has 15 residues. The CDR3 sequence is CASSESESVTGELFF. In DNA form, the CDR3 reads TGCGCCAGCAGTGAGTCGGAGAGCGTCACCGGGGAGCTGTTTTTT.

The chain has TRBV12-3 or TRBV12-4 and TRBJ2-5; TRBD1 matches at 7 bases. CDR3 length: 13 amino acids. V lost 6 bases, J lost 4 bases, and 5 bases stayed unmatched. DNA for the CDR3: TGTGCCAGCAGCAAACAGGGGACAGAGACCCAGTACTTC. This encodes CASSKQGTETQYF.

The CDR3 sequence: CASSWSGVADTQYF. In nucleotides, the CDR3 is TGCGCCAGCAGTTGGAGCGGGGTAGCAGATACGCAGTATTTT. The chain couples TRBV5-1 to TRBJ2-3; TRBD2 aligns across 7 bases. The CDR3 has 14 amino acids. CDR1 is SGHRS and CDR2 is YFSETQ in the germline V gene. The V segment lost 5 bases and the J segment 4 bases; nucleotides outside the gene matches: 7.

The chain recombines TRBV12-3 or TRBV12-4 with TRBJ2-2, with D unclear. This CDR3 contains 15 residues. V dropped 3 bases and J dropped 4 bases, with 12 bases sitting between them. CDR3 in amino acids: CASSFRRQTTGELFF. The CDR3 nucleotides read TGTGCCAGCAGTTTTCGTCGGCAAACCACCGGGGAGCTGTTTTTT.

This clonotype has more than one count but fewer than ten. V and J are TRBV2 and TRBJ2-1; no firm D call. Trimming took off 2 bases at V and 4 bases at J, with 12 bases between the two ends. The germline CDR1 and CDR2 sequences are SNHLY and FYNNEI. This CDR3 contains 15 residues. The CDR3 region has the DNA TGTGCCAGCAGTGAAAGGAAACCCTCTTACAATGAGCAGTTCTTC. This translates into CASSERKPSYNEQFF.

This clonotype appeared many times. The rearrangement joins TRBV5-1 to TRBJ2-7; D call uncertain. The V gene's germline CDR1 is SGHRS and CDR2 YFSETQ. With 0 bases removed from V and 3 bases from J, the gap between germline ends came to 4 bases. The CDR3 is made up of 12 amino acids. CDR3 DNA: TGCGCCAGCAGCTTGGACAACTACGAGCAGTACTTC. Translating it yields CASSLDNYEQYF.